These T cell receptor beta chains were read from a single sample in a study of blood T cell repertoires in COVID-19. Method: immunoSEQ multiplex PCR; TCRdb's copy keeps in-frame clones and lacks some. This table has about 200,000 clones, around 76% appearing once. The sequenced material came from PBMCs or T cells enriched from blood (not recorded which). These TCRs come from a woman in her 50s with acute COVID-19. CDR3s include the opening cysteine and the closing phenylalanine or tryptophan. A D gene is named only where the DNA matches it firmly. Expanded clones are given a class, and other clones once, few, many or no size at all.

>NA|TRBV7-2|TRBD1|TRBJ1-2
CASSDKRQGAGNGYTF
TGTGCCAGCAGCGACAAACGACAGGGGGCAGGCAATGGCTACACCTTC
>NA|TRBV18|TRBD2|TRBJ2-3
CASSPRGLSTDTQYF
TGTGCCAGCTCACCACGGGGACTAAGCACAGATACGCAGTATTTT
>NA|TRBV4-1|TRBD1|TRBJ1-4
CASSLQDRVNEKLFF
TGCGCCAGCAGCCTGCAAGACAGGGTTAATGAAAAACTGTTTTTT
>NA|TRBV7-2|NA|TRBJ1-2
CASSDPAGATNYGYTF
TGTGCCAGCAGCGACCCGGCGGGGGCGACCAACTATGGCTACACCTTC
>NA|TRBV7-9|NA|TRBJ1-2
CASSLGDRQGYTF
TGTGCCAGCAGCTTAGGAGACAGACAGGGCTACACCTTC
>NA|TRBV19|TRBD1|TRBJ1-2
CASSVQGAGYGYTF
TGTGCCAGTAGCGTCCAGGGGGCAGGCTATGGCTACACCTTC
>NA|TRBV25-1|TRBD1|TRBJ2-5
CASRAGGQETQYF
TGTGCCAGCAGGGCAGGGGGCCAAGAGACCCAGTACTTC
>NA|TRBV7-6|NA|TRBJ2-1
CASGPQSGEQFF
TGTGCCAGCGGTCCTCAAAGCGGTGAGCAGTTCTTC
>few|TRBV3-1/TRBV3-2|NA|TRBJ1-6
CASSQIQGNSPLHF
TGTGCCAGCAGCCAGATTCAGGGAAATTCACCCCTCCACTTT
>NA|TRBV24-1|NA|TRBJ2-5
CATSALGQKETQYF
TGTGCCACCAGTGCACTGGGACAAAAAGAGACCCAGTACTTC
>NA|TRBV19|TRBD1|TRBJ2-2
CASSNGIRQGAGKYTGELFF
TGTGCCAGTAGTAACGGGATCCGACAGGGGGCCGGAAAGTACACCGGGGAGCTGTTTTTT
>NA|TRBV15|NA|TRBJ1-1
CATSRQGTEAFF
TGTGCCACCAGCAGACAGGGCACTGAAGCTTTCTTT
>NA|TRBV7-9|NA|TRBJ1-1
CASSQARQPNTEAFF
TGTGCCAGCAGCCAAGCGCGACAGCCGAACACTGAAGCTTTCTTT
>NA|TRBV6-5|TRBD1|TRBJ2-5
CASSWGTGQETQYF
TGTGCCAGCAGTTGGGGGACAGGGCAAGAGACCCAGTACTTC
>NA|TRBV6-1|NA|TRBJ1-6
CASSDGSSYNSPLHF
TGTGCCAGCAGTGATGGGAGCTCCTATAATTCACCCCTCCACTTT
>NA|TRBV28|NA|TRBJ1-5
CASTSGGNQPQHF
TGTGCCAGCACCTCCGGGGGGAATCAGCCCCAGCATTTT
>NA|TRBV19|TRBD1|TRBJ1-6
CASSPQTGQGLYNSPLHF
TGTGCCAGTAGTCCACAGACGGGACAGGGGCTGTATAATTCACCCCTCCACTTT
>NA|TRBV5-1|NA|TRBJ2-1
CASSHGPWGERSYNEQFF
TGCGCCAGCAGCCACGGACCTTGGGGCGAGAGGTCCTACAATGAGCAGTTCTTC
>NA|TRBV10-3|TRBD2|TRBJ2-3
CAIRDLISGLAGDMATDTQYF
TGTGCCATCAGGGACTTAATCTCCGGACTAGCGGGGGACATGGCCACAGATACGCAGTATTTT
>NA|TRBV14|NA|TRBJ2-4
CASSQDQVGAKNIQYF
TGTGCCAGCAGCCAAGATCAGGTGGGAGCCAAAAACATTCAGTACTTC
>NA|TRBV6-5|TRBD1|TRBJ1-4
CASRQGGGVEKLFF
TGTGCCAGCAGGCAGGGGGGTGGCGTTGAAAAACTGTTTTTT
>NA|TRBV11-2|TRBD2|TRBJ2-2
CASSLESLAGTPRSTGELFF
TGTGCCAGCAGCTTAGAGAGCCTAGCGGGTACCCCGCGGAGCACCGGGGAGCTGTTTTTT
>NA|TRBV19|TRBD1|TRBJ2-2
CASSVQGGNGELFF
TGTGCCAGTAGTGTACAGGGGGGCAACGGGGAGCTGTTTTTT
>NA|TRBV6-5|TRBD1|TRBJ1-3
CASSYKGQWSGNTIYF
TGTGCCAGCAGTTACAAGGGACAGTGGTCTGGAAACACCATATATTTT
>NA|TRBV19|TRBD1|TRBJ1-1
CASSDRGRNTEAFF
TGTGCCAGTAGTGACAGGGGGCGAAACACTGAAGCTTTCTTT
>NA|TRBV27|NA|TRBJ2-5
CASSSHRDIGIETQYF
TGTGCCAGCAGTTCACACCGGGACATAGGGATCGAGACCCAGTACTTC
>NA|TRBV7-9|NA|TRBJ2-1
CASSLTSPRAVIHNEQFF
TGTGCCAGCAGCTTAACCTCCCCTAGAGCGGTGATTCACAATGAGCAGTTCTTC
>NA|TRBV7-8|NA|TRBJ1-2
CASSPSVNNYGYTF
TGTGCCAGCAGCCCCTCGGTAAATAACTATGGCTACACCTTC
>NA|TRBV7-2|NA|TRBJ2-3
CASSFERSDTQYF
TGTGCCAGCAGCTTCGAACGGTCAGATACGCAGTATTTT
>NA|TRBV4-1|NA|TRBJ1-2
CASSQSTEGAATF
TGCGCCAGCAGCCAATCCACCGAAGGAGCAGCCACCTTC
>few|TRBV7-2|NA|TRBJ1-2
CASRDQRPGGYGYTF
TGTGCCAGCCGAGATCAGCGCCCTGGGGGGTATGGCTACACCTTC
>NA|TRBV7-2|NA|TRBJ1-6
CASSLVWGRAGSPLHF
TGTGCCAGCAGCTTAGTTTGGGGCAGGGCAGGTTCACCCCTCCACTTT
>NA|TRBV2|TRBD1|TRBJ1-5
CASSDQGAHSNQPQHF
TGTGCCAGCAGTGATCAGGGGGCGCATAGCAATCAGCCCCAGCATTTT
>few|TRBV7-9|TRBD1|TRBJ2-5
CASKEQGAFLETQYF
TGTGCCAGCAAGGAACAGGGGGCATTTCTAGAGACCCAGTACTTC
>NA|TRBV29-1|NA|TRBJ2-2
CSVVASSANTGELFF
TGCAGCGTTGTCGCGTCGTCCGCGAACACCGGGGAGCTGTTTTTT
>few|TRBV4-3|TRBD1|TRBJ1-1
CASSSGQGTTEAFF
TGCGCCAGCAGCTCCGGACAGGGGACCACTGAAGCTTTCTTT
>NA|TRBV18|TRBD1|TRBJ1-6
CASSRDSYNSPLHF
TGTGCCAGCTCGCGGGACAGTTATAATTCACCCCTCCACTTT
>NA|TRBV19|NA|TRBJ2-5
CASSRRGPGGETQYF
TGTGCCAGTAGTCGCAGGGGGCCGGGGGGAGAGACCCAGTACTTC
>few|TRBV24-1|TRBD1|TRBJ1-5
CATSPSDRANQPQHF
TGTGCCACCAGTCCCTCAGACAGGGCCAATCAGCCCCAGCATTTT